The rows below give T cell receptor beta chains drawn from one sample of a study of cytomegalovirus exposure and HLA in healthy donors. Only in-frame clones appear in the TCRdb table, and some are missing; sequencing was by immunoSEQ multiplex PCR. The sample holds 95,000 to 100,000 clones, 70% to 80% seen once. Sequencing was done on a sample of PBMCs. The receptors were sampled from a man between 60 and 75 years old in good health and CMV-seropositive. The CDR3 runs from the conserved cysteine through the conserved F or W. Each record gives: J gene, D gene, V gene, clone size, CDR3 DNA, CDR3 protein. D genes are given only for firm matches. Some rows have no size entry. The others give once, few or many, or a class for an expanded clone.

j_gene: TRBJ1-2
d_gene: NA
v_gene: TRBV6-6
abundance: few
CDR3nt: TGTGCCAGCAGTTACTCGATTGTCCCGGGCTATGGCTACACCTTC
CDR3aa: CASSYSIVPGYGYTF

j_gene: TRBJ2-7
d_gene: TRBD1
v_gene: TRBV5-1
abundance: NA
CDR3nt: TGCGCCAGCAGCTTGGGTGGAAGGGGGCTAGGGGAGCAGTACTTC
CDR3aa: CASSLGGRGLGEQYF

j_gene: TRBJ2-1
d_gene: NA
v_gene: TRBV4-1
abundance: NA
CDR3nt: TGCGCCAGCAGCCTGTCGACAGGTATCAATGAGCAGTTCTTC
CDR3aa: CASSLSTGINEQFF

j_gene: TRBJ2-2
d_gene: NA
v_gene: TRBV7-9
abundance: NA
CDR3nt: TGTGCCAGCAGCTTTTCTGGGGTGGGGGCATCCGGGGAGCTGTTTTTT
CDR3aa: CASSFSGVGASGELFF

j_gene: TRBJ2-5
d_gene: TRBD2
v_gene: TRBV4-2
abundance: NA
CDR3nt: TGTGCCAGCAGCCCCCGGACTAGCGGAGCTTTAAACCAAGAGACCCAGTACTTC
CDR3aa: CASSPRTSGALNQETQYF

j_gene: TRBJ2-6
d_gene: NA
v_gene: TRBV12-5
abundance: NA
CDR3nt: TGTGCTAGTGGTTTGGTATACGGGGGAGGGGGGCTGGACTCTGGGGCCAACGTCCTGACTTTC
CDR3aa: CASGLVYGGGGLDSGANVLTF

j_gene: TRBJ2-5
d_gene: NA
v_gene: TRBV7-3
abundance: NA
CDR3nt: TGTGCCAGCAGCCGGGTTGCTAAAGAGACCCAGTACTTC
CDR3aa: CASSRVAKETQYF

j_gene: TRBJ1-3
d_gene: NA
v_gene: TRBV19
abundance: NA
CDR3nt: TGTGCCAGTAGTATAGTTAGTGCTGACACCATATATTTT
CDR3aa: CASSIVSADTIYF

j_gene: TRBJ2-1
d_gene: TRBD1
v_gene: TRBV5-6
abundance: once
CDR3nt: TGTGCCAGCAGCTTGCTGCGACAGGGATACAATGAGCAGTTCTTC
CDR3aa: CASSLLRQGYNEQFF

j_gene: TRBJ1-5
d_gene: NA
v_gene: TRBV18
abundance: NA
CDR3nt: TGTGCCAGCTCACCAGTCGTACAACAGCCCCAGCATTTT
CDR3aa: CASSPVVQQPQHF

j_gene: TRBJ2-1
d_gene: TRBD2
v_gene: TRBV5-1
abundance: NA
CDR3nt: TGCGCCAGCAGCTTGTCTAGCGGGGGCGGTGAGCAGTTCTTC
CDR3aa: CASSLSSGGGEQFF

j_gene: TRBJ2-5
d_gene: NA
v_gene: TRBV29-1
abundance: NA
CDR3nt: TGCAGCGTTCAGATTGGTGAGACCCAGTACTTC
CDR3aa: CSVQIGETQYF

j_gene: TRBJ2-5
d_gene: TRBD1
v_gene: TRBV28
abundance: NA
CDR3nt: TGTGCCAGCAGTCAGACAGGGAGTGGAGAGACCCAGTACTTC
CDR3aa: CASSQTGSGETQYF

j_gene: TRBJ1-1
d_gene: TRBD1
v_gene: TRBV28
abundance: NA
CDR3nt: TGTGCCAGCAGTATTGTAGGGGGCCGCGGGAACACTGAAGCTTTCTTT
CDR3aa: CASSIVGGRGNTEAFF

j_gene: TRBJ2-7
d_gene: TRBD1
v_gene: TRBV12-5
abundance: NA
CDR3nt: TGTGCTAGTGTCAGTTCAGGGGGTACGGACGAGCAGTACTTC
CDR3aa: CASVSSGGTDEQYF

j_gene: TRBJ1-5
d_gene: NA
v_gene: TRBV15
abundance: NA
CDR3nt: TGTGCCACCAGCAGAGAAGGGGAAACCAATCAGCCCCAGCATTTT
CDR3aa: CATSREGETNQPQHF

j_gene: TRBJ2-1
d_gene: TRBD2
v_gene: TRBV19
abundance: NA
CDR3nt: TGTGCCAGTAGTATCGAAATGACTAGCGGGGGGAAGCAGTTCTTC
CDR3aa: CASSIEMTSGGKQFF

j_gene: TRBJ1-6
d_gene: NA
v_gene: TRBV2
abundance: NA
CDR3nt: TGTGCCAGAGAGACACCGAACAGTTCCTATAATTCACCCCTCCACTTT
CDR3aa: CARETPNSSYNSPLHF

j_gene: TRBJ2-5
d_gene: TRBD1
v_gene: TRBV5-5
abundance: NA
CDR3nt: TGTGCCAGCAGCTTTGGACAGGGGGGCCAAGAGACCCAGTACTTC
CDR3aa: CASSFGQGGQETQYF

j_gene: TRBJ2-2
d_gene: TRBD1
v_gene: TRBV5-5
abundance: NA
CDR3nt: TGTGCCAGCAGCCGGGACAGTGGCACCGGGGAGCTGTTTTTT
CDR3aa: CASSRDSGTGELFF

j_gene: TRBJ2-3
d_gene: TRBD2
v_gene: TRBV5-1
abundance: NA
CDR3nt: TGCGCCAGCAGCTTGTCTAGCGGGAACACAGATACGCAGTATTTT
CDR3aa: CASSLSSGNTDTQYF

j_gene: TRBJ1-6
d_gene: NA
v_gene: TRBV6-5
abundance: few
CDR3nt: TGTGCCTCGAGCAGGGGAGTCAATTCACCCCTCCACTTT
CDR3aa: CASSRGVNSPLHF

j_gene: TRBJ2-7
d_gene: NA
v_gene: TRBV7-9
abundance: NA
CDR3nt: TGTTCCAGCAGCGTACTGGAGGGCGAGCAGTACTTC
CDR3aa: CSSSVLEGEQYF

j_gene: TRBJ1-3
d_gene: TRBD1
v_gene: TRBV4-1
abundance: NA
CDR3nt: TGCGCCAGCAGCTTAGGACAGGGCACTGGAAACACCATATATTTT
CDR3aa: CASSLGQGTGNTIYF

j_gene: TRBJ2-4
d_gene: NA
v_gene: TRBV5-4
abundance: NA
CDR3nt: TGTGCCAGCAGCTTACAGGGTGTGACGTCGTCAACCAAAAACATTCAGTACTTC
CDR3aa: CASSLQGVTSSTKNIQYF

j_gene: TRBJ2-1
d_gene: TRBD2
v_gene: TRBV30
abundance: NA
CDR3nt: TGTGCCCTTCCCGGCGGGGGGTTTTGGAATGAGCAGTTCTTC
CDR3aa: CALPGGGFWNEQFF

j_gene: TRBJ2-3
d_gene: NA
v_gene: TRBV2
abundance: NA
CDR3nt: TGTGCCAGCTTAGCTAGCAGCTTCACAGATACGCAGTATTTT
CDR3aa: CASLASSFTDTQYF

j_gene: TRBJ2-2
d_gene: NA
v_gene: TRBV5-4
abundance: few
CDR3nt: TGTGCCAGCAGCTTGAATCCAGGGATGGCGACCGGGGAGCTGTTTTTT
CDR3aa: CASSLNPGMATGELFF

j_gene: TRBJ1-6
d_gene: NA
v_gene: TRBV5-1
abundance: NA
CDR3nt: TGCGCCAGCAGCTCAGGGGTCTCATCCTATAATTCACCCCTCCACTTT
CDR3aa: CASSSGVSSYNSPLHF

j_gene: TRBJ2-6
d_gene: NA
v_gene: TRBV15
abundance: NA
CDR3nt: TGTGCCACCCACAGGGTTGGGCCTGGGGCCAACGTCCTGACTTTC
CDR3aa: CATHRVGPGANVLTF

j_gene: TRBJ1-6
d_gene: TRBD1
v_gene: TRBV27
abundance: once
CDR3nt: TGTGCCAGCAGTATCACCGGGACAGATAATTCACCCCTCCACTTT
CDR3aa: CASSITGTDNSPLHF

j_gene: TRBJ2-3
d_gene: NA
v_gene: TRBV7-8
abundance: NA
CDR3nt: TGTGCCAGCAGCCACGGCAGGGAGGCAGATACGCAGTATTTT
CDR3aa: CASSHGREADTQYF

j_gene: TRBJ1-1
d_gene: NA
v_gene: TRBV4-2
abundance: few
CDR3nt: TGTGCCAGCAGCCAGACAGTGAACACTGAAGCTTTCTTT
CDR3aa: CASSQTVNTEAFF

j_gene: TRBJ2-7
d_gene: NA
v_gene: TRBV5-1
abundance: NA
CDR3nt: TGCGCCAGCAGCTCCGAGCGGTCCTACGAGCAGTACTTC
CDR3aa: CASSSERSYEQYF

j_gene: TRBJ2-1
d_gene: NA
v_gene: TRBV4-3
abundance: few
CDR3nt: TGCGCCAGCAGCGCGGGATTATCCTACAATGAGCAGTTCTTC
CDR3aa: CASSAGLSYNEQFF

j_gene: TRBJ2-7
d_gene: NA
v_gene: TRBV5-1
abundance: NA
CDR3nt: TGCGCCAGTTTCTCAGGGCCCTTCCGTTCCTACGAGCAGTACTTC
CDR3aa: CASFSGPFRSYEQYF

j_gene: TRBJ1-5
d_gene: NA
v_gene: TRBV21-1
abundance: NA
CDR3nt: TGTGCCAGCACTAGGCGGGAATATCAGCCCCAGCATTTT
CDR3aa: CASTRREYQPQHF

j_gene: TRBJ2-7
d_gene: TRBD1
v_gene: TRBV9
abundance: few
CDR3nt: TGTGCCAGCAGCACCTCAGGGGGCGAGCAGTACTTC
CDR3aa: CASSTSGGEQYF

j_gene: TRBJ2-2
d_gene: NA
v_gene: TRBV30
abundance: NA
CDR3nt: TGTGCCTGGAGCAGCACCGGGGAGCTGTTTTTT
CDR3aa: CAWSSTGELFF

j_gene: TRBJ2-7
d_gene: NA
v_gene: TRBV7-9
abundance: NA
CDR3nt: TGTGCCAGCAGCTTAGTAGGTCAGGGCTACGAGCAGTACTTC
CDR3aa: CASSLVGQGYEQYF

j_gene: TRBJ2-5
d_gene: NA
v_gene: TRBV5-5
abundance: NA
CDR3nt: TGTGCCAGCAGCCCCAAAGGGGTAATCCAAGAGACCCAGTACTTC
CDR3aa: CASSPKGVIQETQYF

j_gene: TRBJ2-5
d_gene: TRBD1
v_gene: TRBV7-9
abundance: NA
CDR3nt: TGTGCCAGCAGCTTCCCGGGACAGGGTTTCGGGGAGACCCAGTACTTC
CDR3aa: CASSFPGQGFGETQYF

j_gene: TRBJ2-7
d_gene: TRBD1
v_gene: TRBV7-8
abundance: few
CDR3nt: TGTGCCAGCAGCTTCAGGGGGCGTTTGGGCTACGAGCAGTACTTC
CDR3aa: CASSFRGRLGYEQYF

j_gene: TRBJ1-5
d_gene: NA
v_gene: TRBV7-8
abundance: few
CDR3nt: TGTGCCAGCAGCTTACAGGGGCAAGGCAATCAGCCCCAGCATTTT
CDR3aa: CASSLQGQGNQPQHF

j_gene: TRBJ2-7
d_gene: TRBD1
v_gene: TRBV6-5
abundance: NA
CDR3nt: TGTGCCAGCAGTTACTCCAGGACAGGGGCGTACGAGCAGTACTTC
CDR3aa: CASSYSRTGAYEQYF

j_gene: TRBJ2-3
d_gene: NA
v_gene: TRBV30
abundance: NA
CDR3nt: TGTGCCTGGAGTGCGTCGGGGTCGGGGACAGATACGCAGTATTTT
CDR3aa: CAWSASGSGTDTQYF

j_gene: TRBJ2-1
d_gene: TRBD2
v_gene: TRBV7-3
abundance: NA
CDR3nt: TGTGCCAGCAGCTTTATTGCGGGGGGCGAGCAGTTCTTC
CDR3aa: CASSFIAGGEQFF

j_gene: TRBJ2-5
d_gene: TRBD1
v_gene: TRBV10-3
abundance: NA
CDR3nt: TGTGCCATCAGCGCAGGGGGTGGGGAGACCCAGTACTTC
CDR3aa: CAISAGGGETQYF

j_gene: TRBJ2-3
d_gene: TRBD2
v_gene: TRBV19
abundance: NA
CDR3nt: TGTGCCCACTCCCGGGGGGGAGCCACAGATACGCAGTATTTT
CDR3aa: CAHSRGGATDTQYF

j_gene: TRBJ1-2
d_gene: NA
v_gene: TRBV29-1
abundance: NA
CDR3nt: TGCAGCGTTGAAGATATGTCCAATGGGGGCACCTACTTC
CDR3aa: CSVEDMSNGGTYF

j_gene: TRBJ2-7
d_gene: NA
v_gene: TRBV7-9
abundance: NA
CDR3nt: TGTGCCAGCAGCCCAAAGGCGGCACCCTACGAGCAGTACTTC
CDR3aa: CASSPKAAPYEQYF

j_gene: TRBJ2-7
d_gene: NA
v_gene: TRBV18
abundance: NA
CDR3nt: TGTGCCAGCTCACCATCCGTAGGGGAAGGCTACGAGCAGTACTTC
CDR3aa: CASSPSVGEGYEQYF

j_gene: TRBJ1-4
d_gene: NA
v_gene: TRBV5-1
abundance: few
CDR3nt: TGCGCCAGCAGCACCGGGAATGGTCCTGAAAAACTGTTTTTT
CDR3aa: CASSTGNGPEKLFF